The sequence of this TCR beta chain was determined in a study of CD8 T cells in ankylosing spondylitis. Construction of TCR beta libraries was performed using quantitative 5'-RACE with molecular barcodes. Using its own MiXCR run on the 5' RACE reads, TCRdb lists one record per CDR3 protein. The data show approximately 520,000 distinct CDR3 sequences, about 5.2% seen once. This clonotype was detected many times. Its target is unknown. Notes on the study in general: Roughly 8 highly homologous variants made up a TCR beta motif, and this motif appeared characteristic of ankylosing spondylitis blood. Disease-associated clones were CD8+ and fairly uncommon in peripheral blood. The authors reported significant enrichment of disease-linked clones in matched ankylosing spondylitis synovial fluid.

V was clipped by 4 bases and J by 5 bases, with 12 bases between them. The CDR3 totals 13 residues. The germline V gene has CDR1 SGHRS and CDR2 YFSETQ. The sequence was collected from a male donor with ankylosing spondylitis. The chain links TRBV5-1 to TRBJ1-2, with D unresolved. The sample comprised blood, either unsorted or a sorted T cell fraction (not recorded which). The CDR3 DNA reads TGCGCCAGCAGCCCCGAGTCCGGGTATGGCTACACCTTC. Amino acid sequence: CASSPESGYGYTF.